In its sample, the clone carrying this T cell receptor beta chain was seen a few times. V was pared by 1 base and J by 3 bases, with 22 bases between. Germline V gene data show CDR1 as SGHRS and CDR2 as YFSETQ. The CDR3 totals 19 residues. The data originate from a study of quantifying T cell responses using KT2 cells. As for the study in general: Reverse transcription used primers in the TCR alpha and beta constant regions. The second PCR ran as a qPCR until a predetermined fluorescence threshold was reached.

Unfractionated PBMC were spiked with known numbers of KT2 clone cells. Fixed numbers of PBMC received varying amounts of KT2 cells. A single-stranded UMI oligo with SP2 sequence was ligated to cDNA 3' ends. An equimolar mix of RC1.1 and RC1.2 primed the beta chain across TRBC1 and TRBC2. TCR alpha and beta chains were handled separately starting at the second PCR. TCRdb fed the UMI-ligation and nested PCR reads into MiXCR, producing one record per CDR3 protein. This sample has 25,000 to 35,000 distinct CDR3 sequences, with 10% to 13% found just once. The sequencing sample was made of PBMCs spiked with cells of the T cell clone KT2. The receptor comes from a human donor. The V gene is TRBV5-1, the J gene TRBJ2-2; D may correspond to TRBD1 or TRBD2 (5 bases each). The CDR3 loop is CASSLNPRGQGPDTGELFF. The CDR3, as DNA: TGCGCCAGCAGCTTGAATCCCCGCGGCCAGGGACCAGACACCGGGGAGCTGTTTTTT. The whole variable domain, remainder taken from reference TRBV5-1 and TRBJ2-2, is KAGVTQTPRYLIKTRGQQVTLSCSPISGHRSVSWYQQTPGQGLQFLFEYFSETQRNKGNFPGRFSGRQFSNSRSEMNVSTLELGDSALYLCASSLNPRGQGPDTGELFFGEGSRLTVL.